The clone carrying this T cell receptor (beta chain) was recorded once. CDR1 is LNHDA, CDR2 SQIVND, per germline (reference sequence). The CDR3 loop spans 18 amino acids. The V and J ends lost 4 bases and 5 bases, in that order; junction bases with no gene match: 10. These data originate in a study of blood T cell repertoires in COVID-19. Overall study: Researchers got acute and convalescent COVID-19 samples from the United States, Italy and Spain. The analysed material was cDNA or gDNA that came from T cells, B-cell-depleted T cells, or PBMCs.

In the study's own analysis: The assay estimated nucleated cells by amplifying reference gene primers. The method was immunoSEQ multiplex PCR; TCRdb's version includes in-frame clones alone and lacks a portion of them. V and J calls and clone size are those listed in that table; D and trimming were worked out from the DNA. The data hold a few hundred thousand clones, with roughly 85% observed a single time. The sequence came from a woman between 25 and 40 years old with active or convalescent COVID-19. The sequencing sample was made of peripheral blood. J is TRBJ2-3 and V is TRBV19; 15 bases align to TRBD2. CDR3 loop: CASSRTSGGAGSKDTQYF. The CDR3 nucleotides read TGTGCCAGTAGTAGGACTAGCGGGGGGGCCGGGTCGAAAGATACGCAGTATTTT.